The source of this TCR beta chain is a study of blood T cell repertoires in COVID-19. In the study overall: Specimens from acute and convalescent COVID-19 originated in the United States, Italy and Spain.

The germline CDR1 and CDR2 sequences are SGHVS and FQNEAQ. CDR3 length: 15 amino acids. Unmatched junction bases numbered 8, after V lost 5 bases and J lost 4 bases. Sequencing used immunoSEQ multiplex PCR; TCRdb keeps in-frame clones, though not all of them. Of about 300,000 clones listed, 90% to 95% are singletons. The chain couples TRBV7-8 to TRBJ1-1; 9 bases agree with TRBD1. The sequenced material came from peripheral blood. The clonotype originates from a woman aged 30 to 39 with COVID-19, enrolled during active disease. As DNA, the CDR3 is TGTGCCAGCAGCACCGGACAGGGGAGAGTCACTGAAGCTTTCTTT. This codes for CASSTGQGRVTEAFF.